The sequence of this T cell receptor beta chain was determined in a study of response to subunit inactivated influenza vaccine. Overall study results and limits: The authors suggested that few new T cells are recruited per seasonal influenza vaccination.

The CDR3 contains 14 residues. V was clipped by 4 bases and J by 6 bases, with 13 bases between them. From the RT-PCR reads, TCRdb called clonotypes with MiXCR, one entry per CDR3 protein. The table lists 490,000 or so distinct CDR3 sequences, less than 10% of them singletons, with approximately 13% in the top ten. In this sample, this clonotype turned up many times. Antigen specificity is unknown. The chain carries TRBV12-3 or TRBV12-4 and TRBJ2-1; TRBD1 is a possible D gene (5 bases). This receptor was obtained from a man aged 50 to 69 who received an inactivated influenza vaccine. The input for sequencing was PBMCs from blood, taken around 25 months after vaccination. The CDR3 reads CASSSGQGVNEQFF. The CDR3 DNA follows: TGTGCCAGCAGTTCAGGACAAGGCGTCAATGAGCAGTTCTTC.